This T cell receptor beta chain was retrieved from a study of T cells in tumors after PD-1 blockade. Study-wide background: Patients had no prior checkpoint blockade, systemic immunosuppressants, or anti-cancer therapy within 4 weeks. Some patients also took daily vismodegib 150 mg during anti-PD-1 treatment. Peripheral blood samples averaged approximately 35,000 unique clonotypes and some 100,000 templates. Study-wide results and limits: About 45% of tumor TCR clonotypes were also found in blood.

Assay used: immunoSEQ multiplex PCR; TCRdb lists only in-frame clones, some missing. The sample lists 13,000 to 15,000 clones, about 84% occurring once. This clone was observed once. Antigen: not known. Trimming shortened V by 6 bases and J by 4 bases, and 8 bases separated the two germline ends. Germline-derived CDR1 and CDR2 are MDHEN and SYDVKM. There are 12 residues in the CDR3. This material consisted of PBMCs, taken after anti-PD-1 treatment. The origin of this receptor is a human donor with basal cell carcinoma. This chain uses TRBV28 with TRBJ2-3; D is undetermined. Written as DNA, the CDR3 is TGTGCCAGCAGGGGGTTCTCAGATACGCAGTATTTT. This codes for CASRGFSDTQYF.